What follows are 31 T cell receptor beta chains derived from one specimen sequenced in a study of shared clonotypes between healthy human individuals. Here immunoSEQ multiplex PCR was the method, and the copy in TCRdb shows in-frame clones only, minus some. The table records around 1,000,000 clones, 70% to 80% of them present only once. The source material was memory CD4+ T cells from PBMCs. Subset: CD45RA-negative fraction. These receptors were obtained from a man between 18 and 29 years old in good health. Some clones in this sample may be carry-over from other donors' samples.

V gene TRBV27 combines with J gene TRBJ1-2, with a weak D call TRBD1 (6 bases). With 6 bases removed from V and 1 base from J, the gap between germline ends came to 15 bases. There are 15 residues in the CDR3. The V gene's germline CDR1 is MNHEY and CDR2 SMNVEV (reference sequence). In DNA, the CDR3 is TGTGCCAGCAGCCCCGGGACAACCTATAACTATGGCTACACCTTC. This codes for CASSPGTTYNYGYTF.

The V call is TRBV7-9, the J call TRBJ1-1; a weak D match, TRBD1 (6 bases). CDR1 and CDR2 from the germline V gene are SEHNR and FQNEAQ (reference sequence). Deletions cut 0 bases from V and 10 bases from J, with 15 bases between. CDR3 length: 14 residues. The chain's CDR3 is CASSLAGQGIGAFF. For the CDR3, the DNA is TGTGCCAGCAGCTTAGCAGGGCAGGGGATAGGAGCTTTCTTT.

This rearrangement joins TRBV27 to TRBJ1-3; no definite D call. The germline V gene encodes CDR1 MNHEY and CDR2 SMNVEV (reference sequence). The CDR3 length is 17 residues. The V gene lost 3 bases and the J gene lost 0 bases, with 15 bases spanning the gap. CDR3 region: CASSFGPPLTSGNTIYF. The CDR3 nucleotides read TGTGCCAGCAGTTTCGGACCGCCCCTCACCTCTGGAAACACCATATATTTT.

J is TRBJ2-5 and V is TRBV7-9, with D unclear. Germline CDR1 reads SEHNR; CDR2 reads FQNEAQ (reference sequence). V shed 5 bases and J shed 4 bases, with 2 bases lying between them. CDR3 length equals 10 residues. The CDR3 nucleotides read TGTGCCAGCAGCGTAGAGACCCAGTACTTC. Its translation: CASSVETQYF.

The rearrangement joins TRBV28 to TRBJ2-5, with 11 bases fitting TRBD2. V lost 3 bases, J lost 7 bases, and 7 bases stayed unmatched. Germline values: CDR1 MDHEN, CDR2 SYDVKM. The CDR3 is 15 amino acids. This CDR3 reads CASSFTSGGRRTQYF. In nucleotides, the CDR3 is TGTGCCAGCAGTTTTACTAGCGGGGGCCGTCGGACCCAGTACTTC.

The chain links TRBV10-3 to TRBJ2-7, with D possibly TRBD1 on 6 matching bases. The CDR3 has 17 residues. Germline V gene sequence: CDR1 ENHRY, CDR2 SYGVKD. V lost 6 bases to trimming and J lost 0 bases, with 21 bases between them. CDR3 region: CAISPAYPYRDSYEQYF. CDR3 DNA: TGTGCCATCAGCCCGGCCTACCCTTACAGGGACTCCTACGAGCAGTACTTC.

Concerning this clone itself: The same CDR3 is also encoded by other DNA sequences in this sample. The chain recombines TRBV2 with TRBJ1-3; D remains unclear. From germline, CDR1 is SNHLY and CDR2 FYNNEI. The CDR3 spans 13 residues. V was clipped by 6 bases and J by 0 bases, with 6 bases between them. CDR3 in DNA: TGTGCCAGCAGGCGTGACTCTGGAAACACCATATATTTT. Amino acids: CASRRDSGNTIYF.

The V call is TRBV15, the J call TRBJ2-5; a weak D match, TRBD2 (6 bases). The DNA end lines up better with TRBJ2-7; the J call may be wrong. This CDR3 comprises 13 residues. The germline V gene encodes CDR1 LNHNV and CDR2 YYDKDF (reference sequence). The CDR3 sequence is CATSRTGAGEQYF. The CDR3 coding sequence is TGTGCCACCAGCAGGACGGGAGCGGGCGAGCAGTACTTC.

This sequence joins TRBV6-1 and TRBJ2-7; D uncertain. The CDR3 sequence is 12 residues long. V was pared by 6 bases and J by 3 bases, with 9 bases between. The germline V gene encodes CDR1 MNHNS and CDR2 SASEGT. The CDR3 region is CASSPVGYEQYF. The CDR3 bases are TGTGCCAGCAGCCCCGTCGGCTACGAGCAGTACTTC.

The chain recombines TRBV5-1 with TRBJ2-5; TRBD2 might be the D (6 bases). This CDR3 has 13 residues. Per the germline V gene, CDR1 is SGHRS and CDR2 is YFSETQ. Trimming cost V 4 bases and J 3 bases, with 10 bases left between them. CDR3 amino acids: CASSDSGKETQYF. CDR3 DNA: TGCGCCAGCAGCGATAGCGGCAAAGAGACCCAGTACTTC.

The V gene is TRBV25-1, the J gene TRBJ2-2; D is possibly TRBD2 (6 bases). The germline CDR1 and CDR2 sequences are MGHDK and SYGVNS. The CDR3 length is 17 residues. V lost 6 bases, J lost 0 bases, and 17 bases lay in between. The CDR3 sequence is CASRSQWGEANTGELFF. CDR3 DNA: TGTGCCAGCAGGTCCCAATGGGGGGAAGCGAACACCGGGGAGCTGTTTTTT. Supplemented by reference TRBV25-1 and TRBJ2-2, the full variable domain reads EADIYQTPRYLVIGTGKKITLECSQTMGHDKMYWYQQDPGMELHLIHYSYGVNSTEKGDLSSESTVSRIRTEHFPLTLESARPSHTSQYLCASRSQWGEANTGELFFGEGSRLTVL.

This chain joins TRBV28 and TRBJ2-4; D possibly corresponds to TRBD1 (6 bases). Trimming cost V 5 bases and J 6 bases, with 11 bases left between them. Germline CDR1 MDHEN, CDR2 SYDVKM. The CDR3 length is 13 residues. This CDR3 reads CASSLRRGNIQYF. For the CDR3, the DNA is TGTGCCAGCAGTCTTCGCAGGGGAAACATTCAGTACTTC.

The CDR3 sequence: CASSPGVEAGGNQPQHF. In DNA form, the CDR3 reads TGCGCCAGCAGCCCGGGAGTCGAGGCCGGGGGAAATCAGCCCCAGCATTTT. The chain uses TRBV5-1 and TRBJ1-5; TRBD1 is a possible D gene (5 bases). The V gene's germline CDR1 is SGHRS and CDR2 YFSETQ. The CDR3 has 17 amino acids. V shed 4 bases and J shed 4 bases, with 21 bases lying between them.

The V gene is TRBV5-1, the J gene TRBJ1-2, with 8 bases aligning to TRBD1. The CDR3 covers 18 residues. CDR1 is SGHRS and CDR2 is YFSETQ in the germline V gene. V lost 4 bases and J lost 5; bases outside the gene matches: 19. The CDR3 DNA is TGCGCCAGCAGCCGGGACCCAAGAGTGACAGGGGATCGGTATGGCTACACCTTC. Its protein is CASSRDPRVTGDRYGYTF.

CDR3 protein: CASSWGAGVTEQYF. The DNA for the CDR3 is TGTGCCAGCAGCTGGGGAGCGGGAGTCACCGAGCAGTACTTC. The chain links TRBV5-6 to TRBJ2-7; TRBD2 matches 8 bases. Germline V CDR1 and CDR2: SGHDT, YYEEEE. The CDR3 consists of 14 residues. Germline trimming cut 3 bases from V and 6 bases from J; bases unmatched to any gene: 8. Looking up the rest from reference TRBV5-6 and TRBJ2-7 gives the full variable domain: DAGVTQSPTHLIKTRGQQVTLRCSPKSGHDTVSWYQQALGQGPQFIFQYYEEEERQRGNFPDRFSGHQFPNYSSELNVNALLLGDSALYLCASSWGAGVTEQYFGPGTRLTVT.

This chain links TRBV28 with TRBJ1-1, with unresolved D. The CDR3 is made up of 12 amino acids. Trimming pared 6 bases from V and 2 bases from J, leaving 7 bases between. Germline CDR1 reads MDHEN; CDR2 reads SYDVKM. The CDR3 region has the DNA TGTGCCAGCAGGTCTCCTAACACTGAAGCTTTCTTT. It yields the protein CASRSPNTEAFF.

The chain recombines TRBV29-1 with TRBJ1-3; D is ambiguous. From germline, CDR1 is SQVTM and CDR2 ANQGSEA. The ends were cut back, 4 bases at V and 0 bases at J, with 10 bases in the middle. The CDR3 runs 14 residues. CDR3 nucleotides: TGCAGCGTTGGAGTCTTGGACTCTGGAAACACCATATATTTT. It translates to CSVGVLDSGNTIYF.

The chain carries TRBV10-3 and TRBJ2-3; the match to TRBD2 covers 11 bases. V shed 6 bases, J shed 4 bases, and the junction held 6 bases outside the gene matches. The CDR3 is 15 residues long. Germline V CDR1 and CDR2: ENHRY, SYGVKD. CDR3 sequence: CAIRVAGGPADTQYF. CDR3 bases: TGTGCCATCAGGGTAGCGGGAGGGCCGGCAGATACGCAGTATTTT.

This clone was counted a single time. This specimen includes other DNA sequences encoding the same CDR3. This chain joins TRBV7-2 and TRBJ2-1, with D unresolved. Trimming left V 5 bases short and J 4 bases short, with 6 bases between. The CDR3 consists of 12 residues. CDR1 and CDR2 from the germline V gene are SGHTA and FQGNSA. The CDR3 bases are TGTGCCAGCAGCCCGAGGTACAATGAGCAGTTCTTC. Its protein is CASSPRYNEQFF.

There are a few counts of this clone. The same CDR3 is also encoded by other DNA sequences in this sample. The chain carries TRBV9 and TRBJ2-7; 9 bases are shared with TRBD1. The J segment lost 1 base and the V segment lost 0 bases, leaving 2 bases of the junction unmatched. CDR1 and CDR2 from the germline V gene are SGDLS and YYNGEE. The CDR3 spans 15 residues. The CDR3: CASSVEGTGSYEQYF. The CDR3 DNA is TGTGCCAGCAGCGTAGAGGGGACAGGGTCCTACGAGCAGTACTTC.

The chain links TRBV15 to TRBJ1-1, with D possibly being TRBD1 (5 bases). The CDR3 runs 15 residues. Germline V gene sequence: CDR1 LNHNV, CDR2 YYDKDF (reference sequence). Trimming removed 0 bases from V and 1 base from J, with 9 bases in between. CDR3 loop: CATSRDQGGNTEAFF. CDR3 in DNA: TGTGCCACCAGCAGAGACCAGGGCGGGAACACTGAAGCTTTCTTT. Variable domain in full (rest from reference TRBV15 and TRBJ1-1): DAMVIQNPRYQVTQFGKPVTLSCSQTLNHNVMYWYQQKSSQAPKLLFHYYDKDFNNEADTPDNFQSRRPNTSFCFLDIRSPGLGDTAMYLCATSRDQGGNTEAFFGQGTRLTVV.

This clone showed up just a few times. The chain has TRBV6-5 and TRBJ1-2; a possible D gene is TRBD1 (5 bases). Germline V gene data show CDR1 as MNHEY and CDR2 as SVGAGI. This CDR3 comprises 15 residues. V lost 4 bases and J lost 2, with 14 bases in between. The DNA of the CDR3 is TGTGCCAGCAGTTCGCGAAGGACAATAAACTATGGCTACACCTTC. It translates to CASSSRRTINYGYTF.

V is TRBV25-1 and J is TRBJ2-7, with D possibly matching TRBD2 (6 bases). Per the germline V gene, CDR1 is MGHDK and CDR2 is SYGVNS. The CDR3 is made up of 15 amino acids. V dropped 5 bases and J dropped 6 bases, with 20 bases sitting between them. As DNA, the CDR3 is TGTGCCAGCAGTCCCCCGAGGACGGGGGTGGGCGAGCAGTACTTC. Protein product: CASSPPRTGVGEQYF.

This clone was observed once. This sequence joins TRBV4-2 and TRBJ2-2; TRBD2 matches at 7 bases. The CDR3 has 17 amino acids. Germline V gives CDR1 LGHNA, CDR2 YNFKEQ. The V gene end was trimmed by 2 bases and the J gene end by 7 bases; junction bases not matched to a gene: 13. CDR3 loop: CASSQTVGSGKGGELFF. In nucleotides, the CDR3 is TGTGCCAGCAGCCAAACGGTGGGAAGCGGGAAAGGCGGGGAGCTGTTTTTT.

Only one count was recorded for this clone. This chain links TRBV19 with TRBJ1-2, with a possible D match to TRBD1 (5 bases). In germline, CDR1 is LNHDA, CDR2 SQIVND (reference sequence). With 3 bases removed from V and 2 bases from J, the gap between germline ends came to 13 bases. The CDR3 runs 15 residues. CDR3 coding DNA: TGTGCCAGTAGTATTAGGGGACCATCCAACTATGGCTACACCTTC. As protein: CASSIRGPSNYGYTF.

V gene TRBV19 combines with J gene TRBJ2-1, with TRBD2 matching over 9 bases. CDR1 LNHDA and CDR2 SQIVND come from the germline V gene (reference sequence). V lost 5 bases and J lost 0; bases outside the gene matches: 2. CDR3 length: 15 amino acids. CDR3 nucleotides: TGTGCCAGTAGTTTAGCGGGAGCCTCCTACAATGAGCAGTTCTTC. It translates to CASSLAGASYNEQFF.

V and J are TRBV9 and TRBJ2-5; 7 positions match TRBD1. The CDR3 is 17 residues long. The V segment lost 4 bases and the J segment 5 bases; nucleotides outside the gene matches: 17. CDR1 and CDR2 from the germline V gene are SGDLS and YYNGEE. The CDR3 protein is CASSKSRGLGIGETQYF. As DNA, the CDR3 is TGTGCCAGCAGCAAATCTAGGGGGCTAGGGATTGGGGAGACCCAGTACTTC.

The V gene is TRBV15, the J gene TRBJ2-1; the match to TRBD2 covers 11 bases. The CDR3 extends over 20 amino acids. J was trimmed by 5 bases and V by 0 bases; bases with no gene match: 15. Per germline, CDR1 LNHNV and CDR2 YYDKDF (reference sequence). In DNA, the CDR3 is TGTGCCACCAGCAGAGATCAGGGGCTAGCGGGAGGCCCGGGAAACAATGAGCAGTTCTTC. Protein sequence: CATSRDQGLAGGPGNNEQFF.

A single count supports this clone. The gene calls are TRBV5-1 and TRBJ2-4; no reliable D call. V gave up 2 bases and J gave up 10 bases, with 7 bases separating them. The germline CDR1 and CDR2 sequences are SGHRS and YFSETQ. The CDR3 has 11 residues. This CDR3 is CASSLSDIQYF. The CDR3 DNA reads TGCGCCAGCAGCTTATCGGATATTCAGTACTTC.

This chain links TRBV5-1 with TRBJ2-1; TRBD2 matches 12 bases. The CDR3 length is 15 residues. The V gene's germline CDR1 is SGHRS and CDR2 YFSETQ. The J segment lost 8 bases and the V segment lost 3 bases, leaving 6 bases of the junction unmatched. The CDR3 is CASSWGTSGSDEQFF. The CDR3 DNA reads as TGCGCCAGCAGCTGGGGGACTAGCGGGTCGGATGAGCAGTTCTTC.

This chain links TRBV28 with TRBJ2-6; D unresolved. The V end lost 3 bases, the J end lost 0 bases, and 12 bases lay between the germline ends. The CDR3 loop spans 17 amino acids. Germline V CDR1 and CDR2: MDHEN, SYDVKM. CDR3 in DNA: TGTGCCAGCAGTTTTGGTCTTGGGGTCTCTGGGGCCAACGTCCTGACTTTC. This encodes CASSFGLGVSGANVLTF.